Detailed here is one T cell receptor (beta chain). The sample originates from a study of beta chain features in type 1 diabetes. Turning to the study itself: Age, gender and cell yields were similar between patients and healthy donors. Examination of sorted cells across all samples involved roughly 100 million cells.

Expressed TCRB transcripts were sequenced because the entire RNA isolate underwent reverse transcription. Profiling relied on immunoSEQ multiplex PCR, and the TCRdb table lists in-frame clones only, not all of them. This sample yields 390,000 or so clones, of which about 14% are seen a single time; approximately 0.038% belongs to the top ten. This receptor was obtained from a man aged 25-45 years in good health. Source material: naive CD4+ T cells from blood.

This CDR3 is CSVADSVHGYTF. CDR3 DNA sequence: TGCAGCGTAGCGGACAGTGTCCATGGCTACACCTTC. The chain has TRBV29-1 and TRBJ1-2; maybe TRBD1 (6 bases). Trimming removed 6 bases from V and 6 bases from J, with 14 bases in between. Germline values: CDR1 SQVTM, CDR2 ANQGSEA. The CDR3 is made up of 12 amino acids.